The 18 T cell receptor beta chains reported below all come from one sample, sequenced in a study of T cells in Graves' hyperthyroidism and ophthalmopathy. Regions amplified from RNA transcripts were the TCR beta CDR3 regions. First-round RT-PCR of the TCR CDR3 relied on the HTBI primer set. Each CDR3 protein gets one entry after TCRdb re-called the multiplex PCR reads with MiXCR. The sample holds approximately 600,000 distinct CDR3 sequences, more than 20% seen once. Specimen: blood. These TCRs come from a man aged 30 to 39 with Graves' ophthalmopathy.

This clonotype was recorded a few times. J is TRBJ1-5 and V is TRBV28; possibly TRBD1 for D (6 bases). This CDR3 region has 15 residues. CDR1 and CDR2 (germline): MDHEN, SYDVKM. Trimming cost V 6 bases and J 3 bases, with 15 bases left between them. CDR3 in amino acids: CASSYQGQYNQPQHF. As DNA, the CDR3 is TGTGCCAGCAGCTACCAAGGACAGTACAATCAGCCCCAGCATTTT.

This clonotype turned up a few times. The chain combines TRBV7-2 with TRBJ2-7; D could derive from TRBD1 or TRBD2 (5 bases each). Trimming took 4 bases from V and 2 from J, leaving 18 bases between them. The CDR3 is 16 residues long. Germline lookup yields CDR1 SGHTA and CDR2 FQGNSA. CDR3 sequence: CASSSRGGLGAYEQYF. CDR3 DNA sequence: TGTGCCAGCAGCTCTCGAGGTGGACTGGGGGCCTACGAGCAGTACTTC.

This clonotype was counted many times. The gene calls are TRBV30 and TRBJ1-1, with 10 bases identical to TRBD1. V was pared by 1 base and J by 3 bases, with 2 bases of the junction left unmatched. This CDR3 comprises 14 residues. Germline V gives CDR1 GTSNPN, CDR2 SVGIG (reference sequence). CDR3 protein: CAWSGQGAYTEAFF. DNA for the CDR3: TGTGCCTGGAGTGGACAGGGGGCGTACACTGAAGCTTTCTTT.

This clonotype came up many times. This chain uses TRBV5-1 with TRBJ2-1; 8 bases map to TRBD2. CDR3 length: 15 residues. Trimming took 0 bases from V and 7 from J; bases not matched to a gene: 6. Germline-derived CDR1 and CDR2 are SGHRS and YFSETQ. The CDR3 bases are TGCGCCAGCAGCTTGGGAAGCGGGAGTAGGAATGAGCAGTTCTTC. This translates into CASSLGSGSRNEQFF.

The rearrangement links TRBV29-1 to TRBJ2-3; 7 bases line up with TRBD1. Germline V CDR1 and CDR2: SQVTM, ANQGSEA. With V trimmed by 6 bases and J by 5 bases, 11 bases remained unmatched. The CDR3 contains 14 residues. CDR3 nucleotide sequence: TGCAGCGTGACCGGCCGACAGGGTATAGATACGCAGTATTTT. Translated, it gives CSVTGRQGIDTQYF.

The V and J genes are TRBV28 and TRBJ1-1, with D unresolved. CDR1 and CDR2 from the germline V gene are MDHEN and SYDVKM. The CDR3 length is 12 residues. The V end was cut by 3 bases, the J end by 10 bases, with 12 bases between. The CDR3 region is CASSLWGMVAFF. In DNA form, the CDR3 reads TGTGCCAGCAGTTTGTGGGGAATGGTAGCTTTCTTT. The full variable domain, completed using reference TRBV28 and TRBJ1-1, is DVKVTQSSRYLVKRTGEKVFLECVQDMDHENMFWYRQDPGLGLRLIYFSYDVKMKEKGDIPEGYSVSREKKERFSLILESASTNQTSMYLCASSLWGMVAFFGQGTRLTVV.

This clonotype was seen a handful of times. The chain couples TRBV7-9 to TRBJ2-1, with 8 bases fitting TRBD1. Germline CDR1 reads SEHNR; CDR2 reads FQNEAQ (reference sequence). CDR3 length: 18 residues. With 8 bases clipped from V and 1 base from J, the junction kept 16 bases outside the gene matches. Here the CDR3 reads CASLGLRTGTGSYNEQFF. The CDR3 DNA follows: TGTGCCAGCTTAGGGCTCCGAACCGGGACAGGATCCTACAATGAGCAGTTCTTC.

This clonotype was picked up a small number of times. The chain is built from TRBV5-5 and TRBJ2-7, with 7 bases identical to TRBD1. Germline CDR1 is SGHKS and CDR2 is YYEKEE (reference sequence). Trimming at V came to 2 bases and at J to 2 bases, leaving 4 bases not matched to a gene. This CDR3 has 14 amino acids. The CDR3 sequence: CASSFGQDPYEQYF. The CDR3 DNA reads as TGTGCCAGCAGCTTTGGACAGGACCCCTACGAGCAGTACTTC. The full variable domain, rest sourced from reference TRBV5-5 and TRBJ2-7, is DAGVTQSPTHLIKTRGQQVTLRCSPISGHKSVSWYQQVLGQGPQFIFQYYEKEERGRGNFPDRFSARQFPNYSSELNVNALLLGDSALYLCASSFGQDPYEQYFGPGTRLTVT.

This chain connects TRBV10-3 to TRBJ2-3; TRBD2 aligns across 10 bases. Germline V CDR1 and CDR2: ENHRY, SYGVKD. The CDR3 is 15 amino acids. The junction had 9 bases not matched to a gene; V was cut back by 8 bases and J by 4 bases. This CDR3 is CAIGPKAGGADTQYF. CDR3 DNA sequence: TGTGCCATCGGCCCAAAAGCGGGGGGGGCAGATACGCAGTATTTT.

In its sample, this clonotype was seen many times. The chain links TRBV2 to TRBJ2-1; 8 nucleotides agree with TRBD2. The CDR3 sequence is 13 residues long. The germline CDR1 and CDR2 sequences are SNHLY and FYNNEI. The junction had 6 bases not matched to a gene; V was cut back by 9 bases and J by 5 bases. CDR3 sequence (DNA): TGTGCCAGGGCCGGGACTAGTCACAATGAGCAGTTCTTC. It is translated as CARAGTSHNEQFF.

The genes are TRBV27 and TRBJ2-1; no clear D gene. This CDR3 spans 15 amino acids. The ends were cut back, 3 bases at V and 4 bases at J, with 13 bases in the middle. Germline CDR1 MNHEY, CDR2 SMNVEV (reference sequence). The DNA for the CDR3 is TGTGCCAGCAGTTTCAGCAGCACGGTTTACAATGAGCAGTTCTTC. The encoded protein is CASSFSSTVYNEQFF.

The chain has TRBV20-1 and TRBJ1-2; 9 bases map to TRBD1. The length of the CDR3 is 14 residues. CDR1 and CDR2 from the germline V gene are DFQATT and SNEGSKA (reference sequence). The ends lost 5 bases at V and 1 base at J; junction bases unmatched: 5. The CDR3 coding sequence is TGCAGTGCTGGCCCGGGACAGGGTAACTATGGCTACACCTTC. It encodes CSAGPGQGNYGYTF.

The rearrangement joins TRBV5-1 to TRBJ1-6, with a possible D match to TRBD1 (6 bases). Germline V lookup: CDR1 SGHRS, CDR2 YFSETQ. V lost 3 bases, J lost 8 bases, and 15 bases lay in between. The CDR3 sequence is 15 residues long. Written as DNA, the CDR3 is TGCGCCAGCAGCTGGGAACAGGGAGTTGATTCACCCCTCCACTTT. Translation: CASSWEQGVDSPLHF.

This clonotype is medium-sized within its sample. The chain employs TRBV7-2 and TRBJ2-5, with D possibly TRBD1 on 5 matching bases. Germline CDR1 SGHTA, CDR2 FQGNSA. The length of the CDR3 is 16 residues. V was trimmed by 0 bases and J by 3 bases, leaving 14 bases between them. DNA of the CDR3: TGTGCCAGCAGCTTAGCTAAGAGGTCAGGGAAAGAGACCCAGTACTTC. Protein product: CASSLAKRSGKETQYF.

The chain combines TRBV27 with TRBJ1-2; 8 bases fit TRBD1. Looked up from germline, CDR1 is MNHEY and CDR2 is SMNVEV (reference sequence). There are 14 residues in the CDR3. Trimming cost V 6 bases and J 1 base; bases outside gene matches: 4. The CDR3 loop reads CASRRDRFNYGYTF. The CDR3 bases are TGTGCCAGCAGACGGGACAGGTTTAACTATGGCTACACCTTC.

J is TRBJ2-5 and V is TRBV12-3 or TRBV12-4; D call uncertain. The CDR3 runs 13 residues. Between the trimmed V and J ends, which lost 7 bases and 0 bases, there was a span of 9 bases. DNA of the CDR3: TGTGCCAGCAAGTGGGGAAACCAAGAGACCCAGTACTTC. Encoded protein: CASKWGNQETQYF.

This clonotype occurred many times. The chain links TRBV2 to TRBJ1-6; 7 bases are a match to TRBD1. CDR1 is SNHLY and CDR2 is FYNNEI in the germline V gene. Unmatched junction bases numbered 6, after V lost 8 bases and J lost 5 bases. This CDR3 is 14 amino acids long. The CDR3 DNA follows: TGTGCCAGCCGTCCCGGGACAGATAATTCACCCCTCCACTTT. It yields the protein CASRPGTDNSPLHF.

This clonotype was observed a few times. The CDR3 ends on some other residue instead of the conserved phenylalanine or tryptophan, so this is likely a read error. The rearrangement uses TRBV6-1 and TRBJ1-1; D call uncertain. V was clipped by 7 bases and J by 0 bases, with 9 bases between them. The CDR3 runs to 13 residues. Germline V gene lookup returns CDR1 MNHNS and CDR2 SASEGT. The CDR3 DNA reads as TGTGCCAGCACGGGAGTCATGAACACTGAAGCTTTCCTT. This gives the protein CASTGVMNTEAFL.